This T cell receptor beta chain was obtained from a study of T cell repertoires in cytomegalovirus infection (dated by TCRdb to about 2019). As for the study more broadly: Alongside well-studied HLA-B-restricted epitopes, the peptide stimulations were aimed at recently identified HLA-C-restricted CMV epitopes, whose presentation resists viral immunomodulation. Donor HLA type was relevant to the analysis, as public TCR beta signatures indicated carriage of CMV infection together with the matching HLA type. Study-wide findings and limitations: In both this cohort and an independent cohort of over 350 donors, the cumulative frequency of public TCR beta family members distinguished carriers of CMV infection plus the relevant HLA type. In the ex vivo response, HLA-C-restricted CMV-specific TCR beta clonotypes were dominant, and in two of eight donors the single most frequent clonotype came from this HLA-C-restricted group.

The intended sense of this specimen's treatment or condition label: in vitro stimulation with specific CMV peptide epitopes to enrich CMV-specific T cells. V has 3 bases trimmed and J has 3 bases trimmed; junction bases matching no gene number 9. The CDR3 runs 16 amino acids, cysteine and phenylalanine included. Just CDR3 DNA is preserved here, 48 bases in frame from base 1. For CDR1 and CDR2, the germline V gene lists SGDLS and YYNGEE. Data came from an Illumina HiSeq 1500. The public reads were reanalyzed by TCRdb: fastp trimming at Q25, MiXCR alignment, in-frame beta chains only. Each record represents a unique CDR3 protein, reported with the most common genes and DNA among its rows. The sample profile shows about 110,000 distinct CDR3 sequences; around 28% of them were found once. 81% of the sample rests with the top ten. Of note for this clonotype: Its recognized antigen is unknown. There are no base qualities to consult, and no much larger clone falls within one base.

The material sequenced was CD8+ T cells from cultured PBMCs, taken from culture after CMV antigen stimulation. The V and J genes are TRBV9 and TRBJ2-3, and 8 junction bases match TRBD2. The origin of this receptor is a human donor in good health (CMV status not recorded). Some clones in this sample may be carry-over from other donors' samples. The CDR3 reads as follows: CASSAEGGTRTDTQYF. Here is the DNA: TGTGCCAGCAGCGCGGAGGGAGGGACTAGGACAGATACGCAGTATTTT.